These T cell receptor beta chains were read from a single sample in a study of glioma-infiltrating T cells after dendritic cell vaccination. The data were produced by immunoSEQ multiplex PCR, yet TCRdb's version contains in-frame clones alone and is incomplete. Among more than 95,000 clones listed, roughly 76% were seen once. Source: blood, taken before dendritic cell vaccination. The receptors here all came from a human donor with glioblastoma. CDR3s include the opening cysteine and the closing phenylalanine or tryptophan. A D gene is named only where the DNA matches it firmly. Expanded clones are given a class, and other clones once, few, many or no size at all.

clone size	V gene	J gene	CDR3 length	D gene	CDR3 protein	CDR3 DNA
-	TRBV13	TRBJ2-7	15	TRBD1	CASSESGTGAYEQYF	TGTGCCAGCAGCGAATCCGGGACAGGGGCCTACGAGCAGTACTTC
few	TRBV4-3	TRBJ1-4	13	-	CASSGEGNEKLFF	TGCGCCAGCAGTGGAGAGGGTAATGAAAAACTGTTTTTT
hyperexpanded	TRBV7-7	TRBJ1-4	13	-	CASSPRPGEKLFF	TGTGCTAGCAGCCCGAGGCCGGGTGAAAAACTGTTTTTT
-	TRBV30	TRBJ1-6	15	-	CAWSGMVRLNSPLHF	TGTGCCTGGAGTGGGATGGTCAGGCTAAATTCACCCCTCCACTTT
-	TRBV11-2	TRBJ2-5	16	TRBD2	CASSPPTAGGPRTQYF	TGTGCCAGCAGCCCTCCTACAGCGGGGGGGCCGAGGACCCAGTACTTC
-	TRBV19	TRBJ2-5	14	-	CASSPGDSQETQYF	TGTGCCAGTAGTCCGGGGGACAGTCAAGAGACCCAGTACTTC
-	TRBV11-3	TRBJ2-3	13	TRBD2	CASSLLGRVTQYF	TGTGCCAGCAGCTTATTGGGGAGGGTAACGCAGTATTTT
-	TRBV7-9	TRBJ2-1	16	-	CASSTKGTSRSNEQFF	TGTGCCAGCAGCACCAAAGGGACATCTCGGAGCAATGAGCAGTTCTTC
-	TRBV4-3	TRBJ2-3	17	-	CASSQELDQQGADTQYF	TGCGCCAGCAGCCAAGAGTTGGATCAACAGGGAGCAGATACGCAGTATTTT
-	TRBV5-4	TRBJ1-6	16	-	CASSPVGGAYNSPLHF	TGTGCCAGCAGCCCGGTCGGGGGAGCTTATAATTCACCCCTCCACTTT
-	TRBV6-1	TRBJ1-2	15	-	CASSYRARGYYGYTF	TGTGCCAGCAGCTACCGAGCCCGGGGGTACTATGGCTACACCTTC
-	TRBV7-6	TRBJ2-1	14	TRBD2	CASSFGGGENEQFF	TGTGCCAGCAGCTTTGGCGGGGGGGAGAATGAGCAGTTCTTC
-	TRBV7-8	TRBJ2-3	17	-	CASSAPRGLRGTDTQYF	TGTGCCAGCAGCGCTCCCAGGGGCTTGCGGGGCACAGATACGCAGTATTTT
-	TRBV19	TRBJ1-2	14	-	CASSIGQPIYGYTF	TGTGCCAGTAGTATAGGACAGCCGATCTATGGCTACACCTTC
-	TRBV7-7	TRBJ2-1	13	TRBD1	CASSRQGDDEQFF	TGTGCTAGCAGCCGACAGGGGGACGATGAGCAGTTCTTC
-	TRBV30	TRBJ1-1	16	TRBD1	CAWSTGGGDRGTEAFF	TGTGCCTGGAGTACAGGGGGTGGGGACAGGGGCACTGAAGCTTTCTTT
-	TRBV4-2	TRBJ2-1	15	TRBD2	CASSQGSDSGGIQFF	TGTGCCAGCAGCCAAGGGTCCGATAGCGGGGGTATTCAGTTCTTC
-	TRBV5-4	TRBJ1-6	14	-	CASSLDSTYSPLHF	TGTGCCAGCAGCCTGGACAGCACCTATTCACCCCTCCACTTT
few	TRBV13	TRBJ2-5	16	TRBD2	CASSLGLAGGQETQYF	TGTGCCAGCAGCTTAGGACTAGCGGGGGGTCAAGAGACCCAGTACTTC
-	TRBV21-1	TRBJ2-1	13	-	CASLRGADNEQFF	TGTGCCAGCCTTCGGGGGGCGGACAATGAGCAGTTCTTC
-	TRBV10-2	TRBJ2-5	15	-	CASSEPGEVLETQYF	TGCGCCAGCAGTGAACCCGGGGAAGTTTTAGAGACCCAGTACTTC
-	TRBV2	TRBJ2-3	20	TRBD1	CASSEFGVGMGTGGTDTQYF	TGTGCCAGCAGTGAATTTGGAGTCGGGATGGGGACAGGGGGCACAGATACGCAGTATTTT
once	TRBV15	TRBJ1-6	15	TRBD1	CATSRSGTGDSPLHF	TGTGCCACCAGCAGATCCGGGACAGGGGACTCACCCCTCCACTTT
-	TRBV2	TRBJ1-5	13	TRBD1	CASSGTGGQPQHF	TGTGCCAGCAGTGGGACAGGGGGCCAGCCCCAGCATTTT
-	TRBV6-5	TRBJ2-5	14	TRBD2	CASSPRGGGETQYF	TGTGCCAGCAGTCCGCGGGGGGGCGGGGAGACCCAGTACTTC
-	TRBV11-2	TRBJ2-5	13	-	CASSLVFQETQYF	TGTGCCAGCAGCTTAGTCTTCCAAGAGACCCAGTACTTC
once	TRBV30	TRBJ1-2	12	TRBD1	CAWGQANYGYTF	TGTGCCTGGGGACAGGCTAACTATGGCTACACCTTC
-	TRBV5-4	TRBJ2-7	17	TRBD1	CASSVSGPGQGFEEQYF	TGTGCCAGCAGCGTATCCGGCCCGGGACAGGGTTTCGAAGAGCAGTACTTC